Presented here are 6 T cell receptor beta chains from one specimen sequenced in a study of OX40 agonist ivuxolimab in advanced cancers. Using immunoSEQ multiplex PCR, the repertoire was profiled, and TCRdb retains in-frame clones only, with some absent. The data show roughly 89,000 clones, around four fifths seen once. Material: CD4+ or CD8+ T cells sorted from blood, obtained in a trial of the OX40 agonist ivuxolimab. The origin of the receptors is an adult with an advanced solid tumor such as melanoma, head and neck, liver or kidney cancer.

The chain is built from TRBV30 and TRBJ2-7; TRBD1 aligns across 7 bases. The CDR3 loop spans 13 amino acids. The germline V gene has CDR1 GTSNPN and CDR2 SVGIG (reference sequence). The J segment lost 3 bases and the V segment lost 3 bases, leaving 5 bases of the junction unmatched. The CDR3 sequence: CAWRQTGVYEQYF. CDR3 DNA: TGTGCCTGGAGGCAAACAGGGGTCTACGAGCAGTACTTC.

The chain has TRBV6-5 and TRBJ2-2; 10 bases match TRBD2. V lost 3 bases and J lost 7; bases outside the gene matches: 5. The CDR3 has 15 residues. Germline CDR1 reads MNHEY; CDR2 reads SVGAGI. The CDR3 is CASSYERGGSGELFF. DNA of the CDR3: TGTGCCAGCAGTTATGAGCGGGGGGGTAGCGGGGAGCTGTTTTTT.

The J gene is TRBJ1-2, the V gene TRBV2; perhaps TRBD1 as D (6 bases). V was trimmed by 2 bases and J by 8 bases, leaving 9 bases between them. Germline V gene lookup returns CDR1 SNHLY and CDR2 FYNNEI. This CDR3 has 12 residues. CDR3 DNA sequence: TGTGCCAGCAGTGAACAGGGGAACGGCTACACCTTC. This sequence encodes CASSEQGNGYTF.

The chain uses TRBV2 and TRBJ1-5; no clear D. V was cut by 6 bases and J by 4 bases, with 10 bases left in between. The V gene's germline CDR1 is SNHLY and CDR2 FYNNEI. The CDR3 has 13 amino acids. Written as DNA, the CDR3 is TGTGCCAGCAGAAGAGGGCTAAATCAGCCCCAGCATTTT. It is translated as CASRRGLNQPQHF.

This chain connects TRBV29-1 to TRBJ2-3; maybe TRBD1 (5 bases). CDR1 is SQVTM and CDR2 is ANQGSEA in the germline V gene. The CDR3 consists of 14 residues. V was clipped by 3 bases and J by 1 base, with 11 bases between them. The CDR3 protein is CSVEGRVGTDTQYF. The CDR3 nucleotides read TGCAGCGTTGAGGGCAGGGTCGGCACAGATACGCAGTATTTT.

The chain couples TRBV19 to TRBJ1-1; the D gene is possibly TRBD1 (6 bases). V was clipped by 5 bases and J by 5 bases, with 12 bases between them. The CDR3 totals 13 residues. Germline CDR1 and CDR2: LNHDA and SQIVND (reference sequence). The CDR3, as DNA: TGTGCCAGTAGTCTGCAGGGGCAGACTGAAGCTTTCTTT. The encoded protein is CASSLQGQTEAFF.